This T cell receptor beta chain was captured by sequencing in a study of glioma-infiltrating T cells after dendritic cell vaccination. As for time point: after dendritic cell vaccination, including at tumor progression/relapse. PBMC were collected before vaccination, two weeks after the third vaccination, and at progression. TCRB CDR3 was amplified from 2 ug genomic DNA or less. Some clones are missing from TCRdb's copy, which holds only in-frame ones; the method was immunoSEQ multiplex PCR. The sample consists of approximately 92,000 clones, over 80% of them appearing once. V gave up 5 bases and J gave up 0 bases, with 8 bases separating them. Germline V gene sequence: CDR1 MDHEN, CDR2 SYDVKM. The CDR3 consists of 14 residues.

This chain uses TRBV28 with TRBJ2-1; D remains ambiguous. The sequence came from a human donor with glioblastoma. Here the sequenced sample was blood, taken after dendritic cell vaccination. CDR3 loop: CASSPPNSYNEQFF. CDR3 sequence (DNA): TGTGCCAGCAGTCCCCCTAACTCCTACAATGAGCAGTTCTTC.